These 27 T cell receptor beta chains were sequenced from one sample in a study of T-cell memory formation after mild COVID-19. TCRdb re-derived calls from the 5' RACE reads in MiXCR, one entry per CDR3 protein. The table records under 150,000 distinct CDR3 sequences, about 20% of them present only once. The sample taken for sequencing was PBMCs or a T cell subset sorted from them (not recorded which). Every receptor here comes from a man younger than 35 who had mild COVID-19 (a few samples of this study predate the infection). Cell type and time point are not known.

This chain connects TRBV6-5 to TRBJ2-5; 7 bases line up with TRBD1. The CDR3 has 14 amino acids. CDR1 MNHEY and CDR2 SVGAGI come from the germline V gene. With 5 bases clipped from V and 5 bases from J, the junction kept 8 bases outside the gene matches. The CDR3 coding sequence is TGTGCCAGCAGTCAAGCGACAGGGACGGAGACCCAGTACTTC. It codes for CASSQATGTETQYF.

This clonotype was seen a few times. V and J are TRBV20-1 and TRBJ2-5, with a weak D call TRBD1 (6 bases). This CDR3 has 16 amino acids. Germline V gene data show CDR1 as DFQATT and CDR2 as SNEGSKA (reference sequence). Trimming stripped 5 bases from V and 2 bases from J, with 21 bases between. The CDR3 spells CSAPGTRSWTQETQYF. DNA of the CDR3: TGCAGTGCTCCCGGGACAAGGAGTTGGACGCAAGAGACCCAGTACTTC.

This clonotype was recorded a few times. The V call is TRBV29-1, the J call TRBJ2-2; TRBD2 might be the D (5 bases). CDR3 length: 12 amino acids. Trimming shortened V by 6 bases and J by 6 bases, and 11 bases separated the two germline ends. Per germline, CDR1 SQVTM and CDR2 ANQGSEA. CDR3: CSVPGGSGELFF. CDR3 coding DNA: TGCAGCGTCCCAGGCGGGTCCGGGGAGCTGTTTTTT.

This clonotype has a handful of counts. This chain connects TRBV29-1 to TRBJ2-7; D tentatively reads TRBD1 or TRBD2 (5 bases each). This CDR3 comprises 12 residues. The ends were cut back, 4 bases at V and 0 bases at J, with 7 bases in the middle. CDR1 and CDR2 (germline): SQVTM, ANQGSEA. CDR3 protein: CSVGGSSYEQYF. CDR3 in DNA: TGCAGCGTTGGGGGGAGCTCCTACGAGCAGTACTTC.

The chain uses TRBV29-1 and TRBJ1-2; D is undetermined. CDR1 is SQVTM, CDR2 ANQGSEA, per germline. This CDR3 is 15 amino acids long. The V end lost 0 bases, the J end lost 0 bases, and 11 bases lay between the germline ends. This chain's CDR3 is CSVEDLQKANYGYTF. The CDR3 DNA is TGCAGCGTTGAAGATCTCCAGAAAGCTAACTATGGCTACACCTTC.

This clonotype was seen at least ten times. The chain is built from TRBV5-1 and TRBJ2-3; a possible D gene is TRBD1 (6 bases). V was cut by 4 bases and J by 5 bases, with 17 bases left in between. The CDR3 is made up of 15 amino acids. Germline values: CDR1 SGHRS, CDR2 YFSETQ. The CDR3 DNA is TGCGCCAGCAGCCGCCGGGACACGGACGGAGATACGCAGTATTTT. It translates to CASSRRDTDGDTQYF.

This rearrangement joins TRBV6-5 to TRBJ2-1; D gene ambiguous. V lost 0 bases and J lost 1, with 10 bases in between. The CDR3 is made up of 16 amino acids. CDR1 is MNHEY and CDR2 is SVGAGI in the germline V gene. CDR3 bases: TGTGCCAGCAGTTACTCATCCGGGCCTTCCTACAATGAGCAGTTCTTC. The encoded protein is CASSYSSGPSYNEQFF.

This clonotype was counted between two and nine times. This sequence joins TRBV27 and TRBJ2-3, with 11 bases identical to TRBD2. This CDR3 has 15 amino acids. Germline values: CDR1 MNHEY, CDR2 SMNVEV (reference sequence). V trimming: 4 bases; J trimming: 3 bases; junction bases outside the gene matches: 3. CDR3 DNA: TGTGCCAGCAGTTCACTAGCGGGGGTTACAGATACGCAGTATTTT. Translated: CASSSLAGVTDTQYF.

This clonotype was counted a few times. This chain uses TRBV7-6 with TRBJ2-3; 8 bases map to TRBD1. The CDR3 covers 15 residues. The V gene's germline CDR1 is SGHVS and CDR2 FNYEAQ. After removal of 4 bases from V and 2 bases from J, the junction contained 5 bases not matched to a gene. Here the CDR3 reads CASSWDRQNTDTQYF. The CDR3 nucleotides are TGTGCCAGCAGCTGGGACAGGCAAAACACAGATACGCAGTATTTT.

The chain couples TRBV20-1 to TRBJ2-5; D gene uncertain. Per germline, CDR1 DFQATT and CDR2 SNEGSKA (reference sequence). Trimming removed 3 bases at V and 2 bases at J, with 13 bases between. CDR3 length: 14 residues. The CDR3 DNA reads as TGCAGTGCTAGTACGGTCAGCGAACAAGAGACCCAGTACTTC. Its protein product is CSASTVSEQETQYF.

A single count supports this clonotype. The chain recombines TRBV4-1 with TRBJ1-5; TRBD1 matches 10 bases. The length of the CDR3 is 17 residues. Trimming took 1 base from V and 6 from J; bases not matched to a gene: 9. Germline CDR1 MGHRA, CDR2 YSYEKL. Written as DNA, the CDR3 is TGCGCCAGCAGCCAAGTCCCCCGGGGACAGGGGTTTCAGCCCCAGCATTTT. Amino acid sequence: CASSQVPRGQGFQPQHF.

This clonotype was counted a few times. This chain uses TRBV9 with TRBJ2-7, with 9 bases aligning to TRBD1. Germline CDR1 and CDR2: SGDLS and YYNGEE. V lost 4 bases to trimming and J lost 2 bases; unmatched junction nucleotides: 7. The CDR3 runs to 15 residues. CDR3 in amino acids: CASSMAGTGTYEQYF. DNA of the CDR3: TGTGCCAGCAGCATGGCCGGGACAGGGACCTACGAGCAGTACTTC.

The chain joins TRBV5-6 to TRBJ1-3; no clear D. Trimming left V 4 bases short and J 0 bases short, with 5 bases between. The CDR3 has 13 residues. Germline CDR1 SGHDT, CDR2 YYEEEE. The chain's CDR3 is CASSLTSGNTIYF. The CDR3 bases are TGTGCCAGCAGCCTTACCTCTGGAAACACCATATATTTT.

This clonotype was seen ten or more times. The chain is built from TRBV5-1 and TRBJ1-2, with D perhaps matching TRBD1 (6 bases). The V gene lost 4 bases and the J gene lost 7 bases, with 17 bases spanning the gap. CDR3 length: 14 amino acids. Germline lookup yields CDR1 SGHRS and CDR2 YFSETQ. The CDR3 sequence: CASSVTSGGRGYTF. The CDR3 DNA is TGCGCCAGCAGCGTAACATCGGGGGGCCGTGGCTACACCTTC.

The chain joins TRBV6-1 to TRBJ2-3; 9 bases agree with TRBD2. Germline CDR1 MNHNS, CDR2 SASEGT. V shed 1 base, J shed 4 bases, and the junction held 3 bases outside the gene matches. The CDR3 runs 15 residues. The CDR3 nucleotides read TGTGCCAGCAGTGAAGAGGGCGGGGGGGCAGATACGCAGTATTTT. As protein: CASSEEGGGADTQYF.

In DNA form, the CDR3 reads TGTGCCAGCAGTGGGGAAGGGGGCTACCAAGAGACCCAGTACTTC. The encoded protein is CASSGEGGYQETQYF. The genes are TRBV27 and TRBJ2-5, with TRBD1 matching 7 bases. The V and J ends lost 5 bases and 0 bases, in that order; junction bases with no gene match: 6. Germline CDR1 MNHEY, CDR2 SMNVEV (reference sequence). The CDR3 is made up of 15 amino acids.

The chain has TRBV4-2 and TRBJ1-2; D is unresolved. V was cut by 1 base and J by 1 base, with 7 bases left in between. Germline V gene lookup returns CDR1 LGHNA and CDR2 YNFKEQ. CDR3 size: 14 residues. In DNA, the CDR3 is TGTGCCAGCAGCCAAGGGACGGTTAACTATGGCTACACCTTC. Amino acids: CASSQGTVNYGYTF.

The chain carries TRBV19 and TRBJ2-7, with TRBD1 identical over 11 bases. Germline CDR1 is LNHDA and CDR2 is SQIVND (reference sequence). The CDR3 runs to 12 residues. Trimming took 9 bases from V and 5 from J; bases not matched to a gene: 3. The CDR3 protein is CASGQGANEQYF. The CDR3 DNA reads as TGTGCCAGCGGACAGGGGGCAAACGAGCAGTACTTC.

The chain recombines TRBV4-3 with TRBJ1-2, with 7 bases identical to TRBD1. The CDR3 spans 16 residues. The germline gives CDR1 LGHNA, CDR2 YSLEER. J gave up 4 bases and V 0 bases, and 8 bases lay outside the gene matches. The CDR3 spells CASSQDEGARSYGYTF. DNA of the CDR3: TGCGCCAGCAGCCAAGACGAGGGGGCGAGAAGCTATGGCTACACCTTC.

As for this clonotype: The junction does not match germline at one end; this may be a read error. The genes are TRBV2 and TRBJ2-3; no clear D. This CDR3 is 13 amino acids long. The germline V gene has CDR1 SNHLY and CDR2 FYNNEI. The CDR3 sequence: CASSEGLTDTQYF. In DNA form, the CDR3 reads TGTGCCAGCAGCGAAGGCCTCACAGATACGCAGTATTTT.

This clonotype was observed a few times. The chain is built from TRBV4-1 and TRBJ2-1; D is perhaps TRBD1 (7 bases). Germline lookup yields CDR1 MGHRA and CDR2 YSYEKL. The CDR3 totals 17 residues. The V and J ends lost 0 bases and 0 bases respectively, with 12 bases between them. The CDR3 loop reads CASSQDRGDLSYNEQFF. CDR3 sequence (DNA): TGCGCCAGCAGCCAAGACAGGGGGGACCTCTCCTACAATGAGCAGTTCTTC.

A few counts support this clonotype. The V and J genes are TRBV12-5 and TRBJ2-3; tentative D call: TRBD2 (7 bases). The CDR3 has 14 residues. In germline, CDR1 is LGHNT, CDR2 FRNRAP. Deletions cut 7 bases from V and 0 bases from J, with 11 bases between. The CDR3 DNA follows: TGTGCTAGTGTCAGGGGAGGGAGCACAGATACGCAGTATTTT. This encodes CASVRGGSTDTQYF.

This chain connects TRBV5-1 to TRBJ2-2, with 8 bases that match TRBD2. This CDR3 comprises 17 residues. The V and J ends lost 4 bases and 2 bases, in that order; junction bases with no gene match: 10. Per the germline V gene, CDR1 is SGHRS and CDR2 is YFSETQ. In DNA form, the CDR3 reads TGCGCCAGCAGCGCTACACCGGGGGGGTCTAACACCGGGGAGCTGTTTTTT. Protein product: CASSATPGGSNTGELFF.

The rearrangement joins TRBV29-1 to TRBJ2-1; D gene ambiguous. This CDR3 has 11 residues. Trimming removed 3 bases at V and 15 bases at J, with 15 bases between. CDR1 is SQVTM, CDR2 ANQGSEA, per germline. CDR3: CSVDSYLVRFF. In DNA form, the CDR3 reads TGCAGCGTTGACTCTTATCTTGTTCGGTTCTTC.

This clonotype was seen a few times. This chain links TRBV9 with TRBJ2-2; D not certain. CDR3 length: 11 amino acids. Germline CDR1 is SGDLS and CDR2 is YYNGEE. Trimming removed 5 bases at V and 7 bases at J, with 6 bases between. The CDR3 loop reads CASRAGGELFF. The CDR3, as DNA: TGTGCCAGCAGAGCTGGCGGGGAGCTGTTTTTT.

This clonotype was observed a few times. The chain combines TRBV5-1 with TRBJ1-1; 8 positions match TRBD1. V lost 3 bases, J lost 4 bases, and 2 bases stayed unmatched. This CDR3 is 13 amino acids long. From germline, CDR1 is SGHRS and CDR2 YFSETQ. CDR3 nucleotides: TGCGCCAGCAGCTGGACAGGGAGCACTGAAGCTTTCTTT. It codes for CASSWTGSTEAFF.

This clonotype was counted only a few times. The J gene is TRBJ1-1, the V gene TRBV27; the D gene is possibly TRBD1 (6 bases). CDR3 length equals 15 residues. Trimming shortened V by 5 bases and J by 4 bases, and 17 bases separated the two germline ends. The germline gives CDR1 MNHEY, CDR2 SMNVEV (reference sequence). The DNA of the CDR3 is TGTGCCAGCAGTCAAAGCTCGTTGGGGGCCACTGAAGCTTTCTTT. This codes for CASSQSSLGATEAFF.